The clone carrying this T cell receptor (beta chain) was seen repeatedly, ten times or more. This entry is derived from a study of blood T cell repertoires in COVID-19. Study-level information: PBMCs, B-cell-depleted T cells, or T cells were the source of the cDNA or gDNA that made up the material.

Only in-frame clones appear in the TCRdb table, and some are missing; sequencing was by immunoSEQ multiplex PCR. Of around 200,000 clones in the sample, about 88% were seen once. CDR1 LNHDA and CDR2 SQIVND come from the germline V gene (reference sequence). V was clipped by 7 bases and J by 7 bases; unmatched bases: 6. The length of the CDR3 is 13 residues. The sample consisted of peripheral blood. The genes are TRBV19 and TRBJ2-1, with 8 bases matching TRBD1. The TCR comes from a man between 18 and 35 years old with active or convalescent COVID-19. The CDR3 sequence is CASTRTGWNEQFF. The DNA of the CDR3 is TGTGCCAGTACCCGGACAGGGTGGAATGAGCAGTTCTTC. Combining the CDR3 with reference TRBV19 and TRBJ2-1 gives the whole variable domain DGGITQSPKYLFRKEGQNVTLSCEQNLNHDAMYWYRQDPGQGLRLIYYSQIVNDFQKGDIAEGYSVSREKKESFPLTVTSAQKNPTAFYLCASTRTGWNEQFFGPGTRLTVL.